A selection of T cell receptor beta chains follows, all from one sample in a study of T-cell memory formation after mild COVID-19. TCRdb reprocessed the 5' RACE reads via MiXCR and lists one record per CDR3 protein. The data show 100,000 to 150,000 distinct CDR3 sequences, 17% seen once. Material: PBMCs or a T cell subset sorted from them (not recorded which). Every receptor here comes from a young man who had mild COVID-19 (a few samples of this study predate the infection). Cell type and time point are not known. The CDR3 runs from the conserved cysteine through the conserved F or W. Each record gives: V gene, clone size, J gene, D gene, CDR3 protein, CDR3 DNA. D genes are given only for firm matches. A row's size may be missing; if present it is once, few, many or a size class.

TRBV6-5	few	TRBJ2-7	TRBD1	CASIGTGGTYEQYF	TGTGCCAGCATCGGGACAGGGGGCACCTACGAGCAGTACTTC
TRBV12-3/TRBV12-4	.	TRBJ1-1	.	CASRGYTEAFF	TGTGCCAGCAGGGGTTACACTGAAGCTTTCTTT
TRBV4-1	.	TRBJ2-5	.	CASSQDWGRGETQYF	TGCGCCAGCAGCCAAGATTGGGGGCGTGGAGAGACCCAGTACTTC
TRBV7-2	few	TRBJ2-5	.	CASSLSAGETQYF	TGTGCCAGCAGCTTGTCGGCGGGGGAGACCCAGTACTTC
TRBV20-1	few	TRBJ2-1	.	CSARGSYSYNEQFF	TGCAGTGCTAGAGGCAGCTACTCCTACAATGAGCAGTTCTTC
TRBV6-6	few	TRBJ2-6	TRBD2	CASSSVLGGAGANVLTF	TGTGCCAGCAGTTCCGTTTTGGGGGGGGCTGGGGCCAACGTCCTGACTTTC
TRBV20-1	few	TRBJ2-4	TRBD1	CSARDFRQGGNIQYF	TGCAGTGCTAGAGATTTTCGACAGGGGGGAAACATTCAGTACTTC
TRBV7-2	.	TRBJ2-3	TRBD2	CASSLLAGFTDTQYF	TGTGCCAGCAGCTTACTAGCGGGGTTCACAGATACGCAGTATTTT
TRBV7-3	few	TRBJ2-2	TRBD1	CASSSTGTGRGELFF	TGTGCCAGCAGCTCAACCGGGACAGGACGGGGGGAGCTGTTTTTT
TRBV6-1	.	TRBJ2-6	.	CASLQGSGANVLTF	TGTGCCAGCCTACAGGGCTCTGGGGCCAACGTCCTGACTTTC
TRBV18	few	TRBJ2-1	.	CASSPDVDEQFF	TGTGCCAGCTCACCAGACGTTGATGAGCAGTTCTTC
TRBV7-6	.	TRBJ2-3	TRBD2	CASSPAPTSGGATDTQYF	TGTGCCAGCAGCCCCGCCCCGACTAGCGGGGGGGCAACAGATACGCAGTATTTT
TRBV18	.	TRBJ1-5	TRBD1	CASSPLQGLDQPQHF	TGTGCCAGCTCACCCCTACAGGGGCTGGATCAGCCCCAGCATTTT
TRBV27	many	TRBJ2-3	.	CASRMGRRTDTQYF	TGTGCCAGCAGGATGGGCAGGAGGACAGATACGCAGTATTTT
TRBV4-1	.	TRBJ2-7	.	CASSQDLTPSYEQYF	TGCGCCAGCAGCCAAGATCTGACTCCTTCCTACGAGCAGTACTTC
TRBV28	few	TRBJ2-1	TRBD2	CASITPGGSSYNEQFF	TGTGCCAGCATTACACCCGGGGGGAGCTCCTACAATGAGCAGTTCTTC
TRBV28	.	TRBJ1-1	.	CASTPLGQGYTEAFF	TGTGCCAGCACCCCTCTGGGGCAGGGATACACTGAAGCTTTCTTT
TRBV10-3	.	TRBJ2-2	.	CAISELGGMNTGELFF	TGTGCCATCAGTGAATTGGGGGGCATGAACACCGGGGAGCTGTTTTTT